The 17 T cell receptor beta chains in this list originate from one sample, sequenced in a study of T-cell reconstitution after alpha-beta-depleted transplantation in children. This sample's TCRbeta library carried unique molecular identifier barcodes. One entry per CDR3 protein, called by TCRdb with MiXCR from the PCR reads. This table holds fewer than 550,000 distinct CDR3 sequences, approximately 10% found once. Sequenced material: PBMCs from the stem cell graft donor, taken from the stem cell graft. All receptors come from a human donor who donated a stem cell graft to a child with acute myeloid leukemia.

This clonotype appeared a few times. The J gene is TRBJ1-2, the V gene TRBV5-5; 11 bases line up with TRBD1. The CDR3 totals 16 residues. The germline gives CDR1 SGHKS, CDR2 YYEKEE (reference sequence). After removal of 0 bases from V and 5 bases from J, the junction contained 6 bases not matched to a gene. The CDR3 DNA follows: TGTGCCAGCAGCTTGGCCGGGACAGGGGGTCGATATGGCTACACCTTC. Residues: CASSLAGTGGRYGYTF. The variable domain in full, completed from reference TRBV5-5 and TRBJ1-2, reads DAGVTQSPTHLIKTRGQQVTLRCSPISGHKSVSWYQQVLGQGPQFIFQYYEKEERGRGNFPDRFSARQFPNYSSELNVNALLLGDSALYLCASSLAGTGGRYGYTFGSGTRLTVV.

The chain combines TRBV20-1 with TRBJ2-2; D unresolved. The CDR3 runs to 13 residues. V was trimmed by 0 bases and J by 3 bases, leaving 5 bases between them. Germline CDR1 is DFQATT and CDR2 is SNEGSKA (reference sequence). Here the CDR3 reads CSARDWDTGELFF. CDR3 in DNA: TGCAGTGCTAGAGATTGGGACACCGGGGAGCTGTTTTTT.

CDR3 residues: CASSASTSGGAPYNEQFF. Written as DNA, the CDR3 is TGTGCCAGCAGCGCATCTACTAGCGGGGGGGCCCCCTACAATGAGCAGTTCTTC. V gene TRBV11-1 combines with J gene TRBJ2-1; TRBD2 matches at 13 bases. Germline trimming cut 5 bases from V and 2 bases from J; bases unmatched to any gene: 9. The germline V gene has CDR1 SGHAT and CDR2 FQDESV (reference sequence). The CDR3 consists of 18 residues.

The V gene is TRBV19, the J gene TRBJ2-3; TRBD2 agrees at 11 bases. V trimming: 2 bases; J trimming: 7 bases; junction bases outside the gene matches: 5. This CDR3 is 15 amino acids long. Germline assignment: CDR1 LNHDA and CDR2 SQIVND (reference sequence). DNA of the CDR3: TGTGCCAGTAGTATAACCACTAGCGGGAGACATACGCAGTATTTT. Protein: CASSITTSGRHTQYF. Drawing the rest from reference TRBV19 and TRBJ2-3, the complete variable domain is DGGITQSPKYLFRKEGQNVTLSCEQNLNHDAMYWYRQDPGQGLRLIYYSQIVNDFQKGDIAEGYSVSREKKESFPLTVTSAQKNPTAFYLCASSITTSGRHTQYFGPGTRLTVL.

The V gene is TRBV5-4, the J gene TRBJ1-2; TRBD1 might be the D (5 bases). The CDR3 loop spans 13 amino acids. In germline, CDR1 is SGHNT, CDR2 YYREEE (reference sequence). Trimming took off 4 bases at V and 8 bases at J, with 15 bases between the two ends. The DNA for the CDR3 is TGTGCCAGCAGCCCCGAGGGGCCCGGCGGCTACACCTTC. Translation: CASSPEGPGGYTF.

The chain has TRBV7-9 and TRBJ1-1; a possible D gene is TRBD1 (5 bases). CDR3 length equals 14 residues. The V gene lost 5 bases and the J gene lost 5 bases, with 15 bases spanning the gap. Germline CDR1 is SEHNR and CDR2 is FQNEAQ (reference sequence). For the CDR3, the DNA is TGTGCCAGCAGCCTCAGACAGTCGGGAACTGAAGCTTTCTTT. Amino acids: CASSLRQSGTEAFF.

This clonotype was found many times. The chain employs TRBV3-1 and TRBJ2-5, with 7 bases identical to TRBD1. The germline V gene has CDR1 LGHDT and CDR2 YNNKEL (reference sequence). The CDR3 is made up of 14 amino acids. With 4 bases clipped from V and 2 bases from J, the junction kept 4 bases outside the gene matches. Here the CDR3 reads CASSPPGQQETQYF. CDR3 DNA sequence: TGTGCCAGCAGCCCACCGGGACAGCAAGAGACCCAGTACTTC.

This clonotype appeared many times. The genes are TRBV5-1 and TRBJ2-5; D is perhaps TRBD1 (5 bases). CDR3 size: 13 residues. V lost 4 bases to trimming and J lost 2 bases, with 9 bases between them. Germline lookup yields CDR1 SGHRS and CDR2 YFSETQ. Here the CDR3 reads CASSPDIQETQYF. CDR3 DNA: TGCGCCAGCAGCCCGGACATTCAAGAGACCCAGTACTTC.

The gene calls are TRBV4-1 and TRBJ2-7; D is uncertain. The V gene lost 4 bases and the J gene lost 5 bases, with 15 bases spanning the gap. This CDR3 contains 14 residues. Germline V gene sequence: CDR1 MGHRA, CDR2 YSYEKL. The CDR3 DNA follows: TGCGCCAGCAGCCCAGTAGCCTTAACGGACGAGCAGTACTTC. It encodes CASSPVALTDEQYF.

This clonotype appeared a few times. The chain is built from TRBV7-9 and TRBJ2-3; D perhaps matches TRBD2 (6 bases). V gave up 6 bases and J gave up 6 bases, with 22 bases separating them. Per the germline V gene, CDR1 is SEHNR and CDR2 is FQNEAQ (reference sequence). CDR3 length: 16 amino acids. CDR3 in amino acids: CASRLLAGGERDTQYF. CDR3 DNA: TGTGCCAGCAGGCTCCTTGCTGGAGGGGAACGGGATACGCAGTATTTT.

In this sample, this clonotype turned up a few times. CDR3 region: CASSFAGIYEQYF. The CDR3, as DNA: TGTGCCAGCAGCTTCGCGGGGATTTACGAGCAGTACTTC. The J gene is TRBJ2-7, the V gene TRBV6-2 or TRBV6-3; D may be TRBD2 (6 bases). CDR3 size: 13 residues. With 6 bases removed from V and 4 bases from J, the gap between germline ends came to 13 bases. The germline gives CDR1 MNHEY, CDR2 SVGEGT.

This clonotype was counted a few times. The rearrangement uses TRBV7-9 and TRBJ2-1; no firm D call. Between the trimmed V and J ends, which lost 5 bases and 7 bases, there was a span of 12 bases. Per germline, CDR1 SEHNR and CDR2 FQNEAQ (reference sequence). The CDR3 runs to 13 residues. As DNA, the CDR3 is TGTGCCAGCAGCATGAACCTAGGTAATGAGCAGTTCTTC. This sequence encodes CASSMNLGNEQFF.

The V call is TRBV19, the J call TRBJ2-3; D not resolved. Germline CDR1 is LNHDA and CDR2 is SQIVND (reference sequence). The CDR3 extends over 13 amino acids. The germline V and J ends were trimmed by 3 bases and 2 bases, with 6 bases remaining between them. This chain's CDR3 is CASSMGITDTQYF. The CDR3 DNA follows: TGTGCCAGTAGTATGGGCATCACAGATACGCAGTATTTT.

This clonotype came up a few times. This sequence joins TRBV28 and TRBJ2-3, with 10 bases that match TRBD2. This CDR3 has 15 residues. Germline CDR1 MDHEN, CDR2 SYDVKM. V shed 6 bases, J shed 4 bases, and the junction held 7 bases outside the gene matches. CDR3 in DNA: TGTGCCAGCAGCATCCAGCGGGGGGGGGCAGATACGCAGTATTTT. Amino acid sequence: CASSIQRGGADTQYF.

To note about this clonotype: At one end, the junction sequence differs from germline, possibly due to a read error. The genes are TRBV12-3 or TRBV12-4 and TRBJ2-4, with D possibly called TRBD1 or TRBD2 (6 bases each). CDR3 length: 14 residues. Here the CDR3 DNA reads TGTGCCAGCAGTTCGGGGGCAGCCAAAAACAGTCAGTACTTC. Residues: CASSSGAAKNSQYF.

This clonotype was seen ten or more times. V usage is TRBV7-2 and J usage is TRBJ2-7; D perhaps matches TRBD1 (7 bases). Per germline, CDR1 SGHTA and CDR2 FQGNSA. V shed 1 base and J shed 2 bases, with 9 bases lying between them. The CDR3 runs 14 residues. The CDR3 loop reads CASSLGGTAYEQYF. The CDR3 DNA is TGTGCCAGCAGCTTAGGCGGGACAGCCTACGAGCAGTACTTC.

This clonotype was seen a handful of times. The chain couples TRBV2 to TRBJ1-1; D call uncertain. This CDR3 contains 16 residues. V was trimmed by 6 bases and J by 4 bases, leaving 21 bases between them. CDR1 is SNHLY, CDR2 FYNNEI, per germline. CDR3 bases: TGTGCCAGCAGGGAGAATGCGCCCAGGCGGGCCACTGAAGCTTTCTTT. It codes for CASRENAPRRATEAFF.